One sample yielded the 30 T cell receptor beta chains listed below, sequenced in a study of T-cell memory formation after mild COVID-19. TCRdb independently ran MiXCR on the 5' RACE reads; one entry per CDR3 protein. The repertoire includes about 260,000 distinct CDR3 sequences, over 15% of them detected once, and roughly 21% sits in the top ten. Sequenced sample: PBMCs or a T cell subset sorted from them (not recorded which). The origin of the receptors is a man aged 18 to 35 who had mild COVID-19 (a few samples of this study predate the infection). Cell type and time point are not known.

The chain combines TRBV7-3 with TRBJ2-1, with TRBD1 matching over 10 bases. The V and J ends lost 0 bases and 8 bases, in that order; junction bases with no gene match: 1. This CDR3 is built from 14 residues. CDR1 and CDR2 (germline): SGHTA, FQGTGA. The CDR3 spells CASSLTGTGDEQFF. The CDR3 nucleotides read TGTGCCAGCAGCTTAACCGGGACAGGGGATGAGCAGTTCTTC.

The chain has TRBV18 and TRBJ2-1; D remains unclear. The CDR3 has 14 amino acids. From germline, CDR1 is KGHSH and CDR2 LQKENI. The ends were cut back, 6 bases at V and 8 bases at J, with 17 bases in the middle. CDR3 protein: CASSRPPPMDEQFF. In DNA, the CDR3 is TGTGCCAGCTCCCGGCCCCCTCCTATGGATGAGCAGTTCTTC.

This clonotype has only a few counts. V usage is TRBV10-3 and J usage is TRBJ1-6; a weak D match, TRBD1 (6 bases). Trimming cost V 7 bases and J 4 bases, with 11 bases left between them. Germline lookup yields CDR1 ENHRY and CDR2 SYGVKD. The CDR3 extends over 14 amino acids. The CDR3 sequence: CAIKGQLYNSPLHF. The CDR3 DNA reads TGTGCCATCAAAGGACAGCTGTATAATTCACCCCTCCACTTT.

In this sample, this clonotype turned up a few times. V gene TRBV6-5 combines with J gene TRBJ2-3; D perhaps matches TRBD2 (5 bases). The germline gives CDR1 MNHEY, CDR2 SVGAGI. The V end lost 6 bases, the J end lost 7 bases, and 14 bases lay between the germline ends. The CDR3 is 13 residues long. CDR3 bases: TGTGCCAGCAGACCCACTAGTGCCCATACGCAGTATTTT. Translation: CASRPTSAHTQYF.

The rearrangement joins TRBV15 to TRBJ2-5; D possibly uses TRBD1 or TRBD2 (5 bases each). The CDR3 length is 15 residues. Trimming cost V 0 bases and J 5 bases, with 13 bases left between them. CDR1 LNHNV and CDR2 YYDKDF come from the germline V gene (reference sequence). The CDR3, as DNA: TGTGCCACCAGCAGAGATATGAGGGGATGGGAGACCCAGTACTTC. Protein: CATSRDMRGWETQYF.

The chain joins TRBV11-2 to TRBJ1-1; tentative D call: TRBD1 (5 bases). Trimming took off 5 bases at V and 7 bases at J, with 14 bases between the two ends. This CDR3 is built from 13 residues. CDR1 is SGHAT and CDR2 is FQNNGV in the germline V gene. DNA for the CDR3: TGTGCCAGCAGCCTAGGGACCACTGGTGAAGCTTTCTTT. Its translation: CASSLGTTGEAFF.

The V gene is TRBV4-2, the J gene TRBJ2-3; 13 nucleotides align to TRBD2. This CDR3 contains 17 residues. After removal of 2 bases from V and 3 bases from J, the junction contained 5 bases not matched to a gene. CDR1 is LGHNA and CDR2 is YNFKEQ in the germline V gene. The CDR3 loop is CASSQRLAGGQTDTQYF. CDR3 nucleotides: TGTGCCAGCAGCCAACGACTAGCGGGGGGCCAAACAGATACGCAGTATTTT.

This clonotype was seen at least ten times. The gene calls are TRBV5-1 and TRBJ2-1; no definite D call. The V gene's germline CDR1 is SGHRS and CDR2 YFSETQ. The CDR3 length is 14 residues. Deletions cut 0 bases from V and 6 bases from J, with 10 bases between. DNA of the CDR3: TGCGCCAGCAGCTTGGAGTCCGGCCTCAATGAGCAGTTCTTC. Its translation: CASSLESGLNEQFF.

This clonotype was seen only a few times. The V call is TRBV6-2 or TRBV6-3, the J call TRBJ1-4, with a possible D match to TRBD1 (5 bases). Germline-derived CDR1 and CDR2 are MNHEY and SVGEGT. This CDR3 is 11 amino acids long. Trimming stripped 10 bases from V and 6 bases from J, with 9 bases between. The CDR3 DNA sequence: TGTGCCACCGCAGGGCATGAAAAACTGTTTTTT. Protein: CATAGHEKLFF.

CDR3 nucleotides: TGTGCCAGCAGACGGTATGGGGCGAACACTGAAGCTTTCTTT. Translation: CASRRYGANTEAFF. The chain couples TRBV3-1 to TRBJ1-1; the D gene is possibly TRBD1 (5 bases). V was cut by 6 bases and J by 1 base, with 12 bases left in between. Germline V gene sequence: CDR1 LGHDT, CDR2 YNNKEL (reference sequence). The CDR3 totals 14 residues.

There are a few counts of this clonotype. The rearrangement uses TRBV9 and TRBJ2-1, with 8 bases aligning to TRBD2. The CDR3 spans 17 residues. J lost 7 bases, V lost 0 bases, and 12 bases had no gene match. CDR1 SGDLS and CDR2 YYNGEE come from the germline V gene. CDR3 region: CASSVATGGASRNEQFF. For the CDR3, the DNA is TGTGCCAGCAGCGTAGCTACGGGGGGGGCTAGTCGTAATGAGCAGTTCTTC.

The chain uses TRBV5-1 and TRBJ2-3; weak D call: TRBD1 (7 bases). The V and J ends lost 5 bases and 2 bases respectively, with 18 bases between them. Looked up from germline, CDR1 is SGHRS and CDR2 is YFSETQ. The CDR3 spans 16 residues. The CDR3 sequence: CASRRGDRSATDTQYF. The CDR3 nucleotides are TGCGCCAGCAGAAGGGGGGACAGATCAGCCACAGATACGCAGTATTTT.

The chain links TRBV4-3 to TRBJ1-4; D is ambiguous. V lost 1 base and J lost 4, with 7 bases in between. This CDR3 has 14 residues. The germline V gene has CDR1 LGHNA and CDR2 YSLEER. The CDR3 loop reads CASSQATSNEKLFF. The DNA for the CDR3 is TGCGCCAGCAGCCAAGCCACGAGTAATGAAAAACTGTTTTTT.

As DNA, the CDR3 is TGTGCCAGCAGCTCAGGGGCGACGGGCCAGCCCCAGCATTTT. Protein: CASSSGATGQPQHF. The rearrangement joins TRBV7-9 to TRBJ1-5, with D perhaps TRBD1 (6 bases). Germline loops: CDR1 SEHNR, CDR2 FQNEAQ (reference sequence). V lost 4 bases and J 7 bases, leaving 14 bases between the germline ends. This CDR3 comprises 14 residues.

This clonotype was observed a handful of times. The chain employs TRBV4-3 and TRBJ2-2, with D unresolved. The CDR3 runs to 14 residues. V dropped 0 bases and J dropped 2 bases, with 4 bases sitting between them. From germline, CDR1 is LGHNA and CDR2 YSLEER. The CDR3 here is CASSQDTNTGELFF. The CDR3 DNA reads TGCGCCAGCAGCCAAGACACTAACACCGGGGAGCTGTTTTTT.

The chain employs TRBV5-1 and TRBJ2-2, with TRBD1 matching 7 bases. CDR3 size: 17 residues. Germline assignment: CDR1 SGHRS and CDR2 YFSETQ. Unmatched junction bases numbered 5, after V lost 0 bases and J lost 0 bases. The CDR3, as DNA: TGCGCCAGCAGCTTGGAGACTCAGGGGGCGAACACCGGGGAGCTGTTTTTT. It is translated as CASSLETQGANTGELFF. The whole variable domain, filled in from reference TRBV5-1 and TRBJ2-2, reads KAGVTQTPRYLIKTRGQQVTLSCSPISGHRSVSWYQQTPGQGLQFLFEYFSETQRNKGNFPGRFSGRQFSNSRSEMNVSTLELGDSALYLCASSLETQGANTGELFFGEGSRLTVL.

The V call is TRBV12-3 or TRBV12-4, the J call TRBJ2-7; D is ambiguous. V was clipped by 2 bases and J by 3 bases, with 2 bases between them. This CDR3 region has 11 residues. The CDR3 protein is CASSLHYEQYF. In DNA, the CDR3 is TGTGCCAGCAGTTTACACTACGAGCAGTACTTC.

In this sample, this clonotype turned up a few times. This chain connects TRBV6-5 to TRBJ2-2; D might be TRBD2 (7 bases). Germline V gives CDR1 MNHEY, CDR2 SVGAGI. V lost 8 bases to trimming and J lost 5 bases, with 12 bases between them. The CDR3 spans 13 residues. CDR3 protein: CASGGGWTGELFF. The CDR3 region has the DNA TGTGCCAGCGGGGGGGGCTGGACCGGGGAGCTGTTTTTT.

This clonotype has a handful of counts. The chain employs TRBV7-6 and TRBJ1-1; unclear D gene. Per the germline V gene, CDR1 is SGHVS and CDR2 is FNYEAQ. Trimming shortened V by 9 bases and J by 3 bases, and 14 bases separated the two germline ends. The CDR3 length is 13 residues. The CDR3 spells CASRPTDDTEAFF. In DNA form, the CDR3 reads TGTGCCAGTCGCCCGACGGATGACACTGAAGCTTTCTTT. The whole variable domain, remainder taken from reference TRBV7-6 and TRBJ1-1, is GAGVSQSPRYKVTKRGQDVALRCDPISGHVSLYWYRQALGQGPEFLTYFNYEAQQDKSGLPNDRFSAERPEGSISTLTIQRTEQRDSAMYRCASRPTDDTEAFFGQGTRLTVV.

In its sample, this clonotype was seen a few times. This chain joins TRBV7-2 and TRBJ2-5, with D possibly TRBD2 on 7 matching bases. Germline V gene lookup returns CDR1 SGHTA and CDR2 FQGNSA. V lost 5 bases and J 2 bases, leaving 15 bases between the germline ends. The CDR3 is made up of 15 amino acids. CDR3 sequence reads: CASSDRGRGQETQYF. As DNA, the CDR3 is TGTGCCAGCAGCGATCGGGGGCGGGGGCAAGAGACCCAGTACTTC.

This chain connects TRBV4-3 to TRBJ2-3, with D unclear. CDR3 length: 15 residues. CDR1 LGHNA and CDR2 YSLEER come from the germline V gene. With 1 base removed from V and 5 bases from J, the gap between germline ends came to 13 bases. The CDR3 bases are TGCGCCAGCAGCCAAGTATCGGGTCGAGAAGATACGCAGTATTTT. Translated, it gives CASSQVSGREDTQYF.

This clonotype was seen a handful of times. This chain connects TRBV10-3 to TRBJ2-3; D not certain. Germline values: CDR1 ENHRY, CDR2 SYGVKD. This CDR3 is 15 amino acids long. V lost 3 bases and J 0 bases, leaving 10 bases between the germline ends. The CDR3 DNA reads as TGTGCCATCAGTGACTTATTCCTAAGCACAGATACGCAGTATTTT. Translated: CAISDLFLSTDTQYF.

This chain joins TRBV28 and TRBJ2-3; D might be TRBD1 (6 bases). CDR3 length: 12 amino acids. Germline lookup yields CDR1 MDHEN and CDR2 SYDVKM. V was cut by 9 bases and J by 3 bases, with 10 bases left in between. CDR3 amino acids: CASSTGTDTQYF. CDR3 sequence (DNA): TGTGCCAGTTCAACAGGGACAGATACGCAGTATTTT.

This clonotype appeared a few times. The rearrangement uses TRBV5-1 and TRBJ1-1, with 7 bases fitting TRBD1. Germline-derived CDR1 and CDR2 are SGHRS and YFSETQ. This CDR3 is 15 amino acids long. V lost 4 bases to trimming and J lost 6 bases; unmatched junction nucleotides: 12. The chain's CDR3 is CASSPYPGQIPEAFF. DNA for the CDR3: TGCGCCAGCAGCCCTTATCCGGGACAGATCCCTGAAGCTTTCTTT.

The chain joins TRBV7-9 to TRBJ1-5, with a possible D match to TRBD1 (5 bases). CDR3 length: 13 residues. Germline CDR1 SEHNR, CDR2 FQNEAQ (reference sequence). V was trimmed by 6 bases and J by 9 bases, leaving 15 bases between them. In DNA, the CDR3 is TGTGCCAGCAGTCAGGGAGGAACCTGGCCCCAGCATTTT. Its protein is CASSQGGTWPQHF.

The chain combines TRBV9 with TRBJ2-1, with a tentative D call TRBD2 (6 bases). The germline CDR1 and CDR2 sequences are SGDLS and YYNGEE. CDR3 length equals 15 residues. V lost 3 bases, J lost 4 bases, and 14 bases lay in between. CDR3 residues: CASSAYGGSYNEQFF. The CDR3 DNA reads TGTGCCAGCAGCGCTTATGGGGGGTCATACAATGAGCAGTTCTTC.

This clonotype has only one observation. The V gene is TRBV7-8, the J gene TRBJ2-7; unclear D gene. The V gene lost 2 bases and the J gene lost 2 bases, with 10 bases spanning the gap. CDR1 and CDR2 from the germline V gene are SGHVS and FQNEAQ. There are 14 residues in the CDR3. CDR3 sequence reads: CASSLTDGPYEQYV. The CDR3 DNA is TGTGCCAGCAGCTTAACGGACGGTCCCTACGAGCAGTACGTC.

The V call is TRBV20-1, the J call TRBJ1-1; no firm D call. The CDR3 spans 13 residues. Trimming took off 4 bases at V and 0 bases at J, with 9 bases between the two ends. Germline V gene sequence: CDR1 DFQATT, CDR2 SNEGSKA (reference sequence). CDR3 region: CSAMVAMNTEAFF. The CDR3 DNA is TGCAGTGCTATGGTGGCCATGAACACTGAAGCTTTCTTT.

This clonotype turned up a few times. The rearrangement uses TRBV20-1 and TRBJ2-5; D is undetermined. With 8 bases removed from V and 2 bases from J, the gap between germline ends came to 9 bases. Per the germline V gene, CDR1 is DFQATT and CDR2 is SNEGSKA (reference sequence). This CDR3 spans 11 amino acids. The CDR3, as DNA: TGCAGTACCGTCAGACAAGAGACCCAGTACTTC. The encoded protein is CSTVRQETQYF.

CDR3 sequence: CASSPPQGQREQYF. CDR3 nucleotide sequence: TGTGCCAGCAGCCCTCCTCAGGGACAGCGCGAGCAGTACTTC. J is TRBJ2-7 and V is TRBV7-9, with 7 bases fitting TRBD1. Germline CDR1 is SEHNR and CDR2 is FQNEAQ (reference sequence). The CDR3 has 14 residues. V dropped 5 bases and J dropped 6; count of bases not matched to a gene: 10.